This is a list of T cell receptor beta chains from one sample in a study of radiotherapy plus CTLA-4 blockade in lung cancer. Method: immunoSEQ multiplex PCR; TCRdb's copy keeps in-frame clones and lacks some. The sample holds about 73,000 clones, roughly 91% seen once. The sequencing used peripheral blood, collected from a patient treated with radiotherapy plus ipilimumab. These receptors were obtained from a human donor with non-small cell lung cancer that progressed on radiotherapy plus ipilimumab. Each CDR3 is given with its conserved first and last residue. The D gene is left open where the match is weak. Where a row states a size, it is once, few, many or the class of an expanded clone; other rows omit it.

>-|TRBJ1-5|TRBV5-1|TRBD1
TGCGCCAGCAGCCCCGAGGGGGCTGGCAATCAGCCCCAGCATTTT
CASSPEGAGNQPQHF
>-|TRBJ2-7|TRBV18|TRBD1
TGTGCCAGCTCACCACAAACAGGGGGACTGGGGGAGCAGTACTTC
CASSPQTGGLGEQYF
>once|TRBJ1-1|TRBV9|-
TGTGCCAGCAGCCTCTCTGGCGTTCTCACTGAAGCTTTCTTT
CASSLSGVLTEAFF
>once|TRBJ1-4|TRBV28|-
TGTGCCAGCAGTCTCCCCTCCAGAGGAGCTAATGAAAAACTGTTTTTT
CASSLPSRGANEKLFF
>-|TRBJ2-7|TRBV30|-
TGTGCCTGGAGCCCCATAGGCAGGAGCTCCTACGAGCAGTACTTC
CAWSPIGRSSYEQYF
>-|TRBJ1-1|TRBV6-1|-
TGTGCCAGCAGGGGTCTGACAGTGAACACTGAAGCTTTCTTT
CASRGLTVNTEAFF
>once|TRBJ2-3|TRBV19|TRBD2
TGTGCCAGTAAGACTAGCGTGAGCACAGATACGCAGTATTTT
CASKTSVSTDTQYF
>-|TRBJ2-5|TRBV23-1|-
TGCGCCAGCAGTCAGGGTGTGCGGGCCCAAGAGACCCAGTACTTC
CASSQGVRAQETQYF
>-|TRBJ2-5|TRBV25-1|TRBD1
TGTGCCAGCAGAGAAACAGGGGTCAAAGAGACCCAGTACTTC
CASRETGVKETQYF
>-|TRBJ2-1|TRBV28|-
TGTGCCAGCAGCCGTCACCCGATCTCCTACAATGAGCAGTTCTTC
CASSRHPISYNEQFF
>-|TRBJ2-5|TRBV28|-
TGTGCCAGCAGGGACCATGGGGCGGCAGGGACGGAGACCCAGTACTTC
CASRDHGAAGTETQYF
>-|TRBJ2-3|TRBV7-9|TRBD2
TGTGCCAGCAGCTACGGACTAGCGGACACAGATACGCAGTATTTT
CASSYGLADTDTQYF
>-|TRBJ1-5|TRBV21-1|-
TGTGCCAGCAGTCCGGCAGGGATCAGGCAGCCCCAGCATTTT
CASSPAGIRQPQHF
>once|TRBJ1-1|TRBV30|TRBD1
TGTGCCTGGGCGACAGGGGGCGCATCTGAAGCTTTCTTT
CAWATGGASEAFF
>-|TRBJ2-7|TRBV28|TRBD1
TGTGCCAGCAGTTTAATGGGGACAGGGCGCTACGAGCAGTACTTC
CASSLMGTGRYEQYF
>-|TRBJ2-7|TRBV2|-
TGTGCCAGCAGGGGGAAAAGGAACCGCTCCTACGAGCAGTACTTC
CASRGKRNRSYEQYF
>-|TRBJ2-2|TRBV19|-
TGTGCCAGTAGTTCGACGGACCTTAGCACCGGGGAGCTGTTTTTT
CASSSTDLSTGELFF
>many|TRBJ2-5|TRBV7-7|TRBD1
TGTGCTAGCAGCTTACGCACAGGGGAAAAAGAGACCCAGTACTTC
CASSLRTGEKETQYF
>-|TRBJ1-3|TRBV9|-
TGTGCCAGCAGCGTAGCGGACAGCGGAAACACCATATATTTT
CASSVADSGNTIYF